These 7 T cell receptor beta chains were all obtained from the same sample, sequenced in a study of cytomegalovirus exposure and HLA in healthy donors. PCR was performed using 60 Vbeta and 13 Jbeta primers. Assay used: immunoSEQ multiplex PCR; TCRdb lists only in-frame clones, some missing. The table lists approximately 38,000 clones, approximately 80% of them singletons. Sequencing input: PBMCs. These receptors all stem from a woman aged 18 to 35 in good health and CMV-seropositive.

This chain joins TRBV6-5 and TRBJ2-7; TRBD1 matches at 9 bases. The ends lost 5 bases at V and 2 bases at J; junction bases unmatched: 7. CDR1 and CDR2 (germline): MNHEY, SVGAGI. The CDR3 has 15 residues. CDR3 protein: CASSPDRGPPYEQYF. The CDR3 nucleotides are TGTGCCAGCAGTCCGGACAGGGGCCCTCCCTACGAGCAGTACTTC.

The chain joins TRBV5-4 to TRBJ2-7, with D possibly being TRBD2 (5 bases). The CDR3 sequence is 15 residues long. The V end lost 4 bases, the J end lost 1 base, and 15 bases lay between the germline ends. CDR1 SGHNT and CDR2 YYREEE come from the germline V gene (reference sequence). The CDR3 bases are TGTGCCAGCAGCCCCGGTTTAGCGTCATCCTACGAGCAGTACTTC. Its protein is CASSPGLASSYEQYF. Full variable domain (rest looked up from reference TRBV5-4 and TRBJ2-7): ETGVTQSPTHLIKTRGQQVTLRCSSQSGHNTVSWYQQALGQGPQFIFQYYREEENGRGNFPPRFSGLQFPNYSSELNVNALELDDSALYLCASSPGLASSYEQYFGPGTRLTVT.

The chain recombines TRBV7-8 with TRBJ1-5, with 7 positions matching TRBD1. The CDR3 length is 15 residues. The germline V gene has CDR1 SGHVS and CDR2 FQNEAQ. V was clipped by 6 bases and J by 3 bases; unmatched bases: 8. CDR3 DNA sequence: TGTGCCAGCAGTCGTACAGGGGTGGCCAATCAGCCCCAGCATTTT. Translation: CASSRTGVANQPQHF.

V usage is TRBV18 and J usage is TRBJ1-2; perhaps TRBD1 as D (6 bases). CDR3 size: 16 residues. Trimming took 4 bases from V and 5 from J, leaving 20 bases between them. Per germline, CDR1 KGHSH and CDR2 LQKENI. CDR3 DNA sequence: TGTGCCAGCTCACAAACCCCCACATCAGGGGAGTATGGCTACACCTTC. Its translation is CASSQTPTSGEYGYTF. Complete variable domain (other parts from reference TRBV18 and TRBJ1-2): NAGVMQNPRHLVRRRGQEARLRCSPMKGHSHVYWYRQLPEEGLKFMVYLQKENIIDESGMPKERFSAEFPKEGPSILRIQQVVRGDSAAYFCASSQTPTSGEYGYTFGSGTRLTVV.

V is TRBV6-6 and J is TRBJ2-7; 7 nucleotides align to TRBD1. CDR1 MNHNY and CDR2 SVGAGI come from the germline V gene (reference sequence). CDR3 size: 14 residues. The V segment lost 6 bases and the J segment 5 bases; nucleotides outside the gene matches: 10. CDR3 bases: TGTGCCAGCAGCGCCGACAGGGTTGAGGACGAGCAGTACTTC. Protein sequence: CASSADRVEDEQYF.

The chain carries TRBV27 and TRBJ2-7; TRBD2 agrees at 9 bases. The CDR3 runs to 16 residues. CDR1 and CDR2 (germline): MNHEY, SMNVEV (reference sequence). The V segment lost 3 bases and the J segment 3 bases; nucleotides outside the gene matches: 9. DNA of the CDR3: TGTGCCAGCAGTTTGGGAGTTAGCGGGAGTCTCTACGAGCAGTACTTC. Protein: CASSLGVSGSLYEQYF.

The chain carries TRBV7-6 and TRBJ2-7, with 8 bases matching TRBD2. V was pared by 1 base and J by 2 bases, with 4 bases of the junction left unmatched. The CDR3 is 15 amino acids. CDR1 and CDR2 (germline): SGHVS, FNYEAQ. This CDR3 is CASSLDTGGPYEQYF. The CDR3 coding sequence is TGTGCCAGCAGCTTAGACACGGGGGGGCCCTACGAGCAGTACTTC.